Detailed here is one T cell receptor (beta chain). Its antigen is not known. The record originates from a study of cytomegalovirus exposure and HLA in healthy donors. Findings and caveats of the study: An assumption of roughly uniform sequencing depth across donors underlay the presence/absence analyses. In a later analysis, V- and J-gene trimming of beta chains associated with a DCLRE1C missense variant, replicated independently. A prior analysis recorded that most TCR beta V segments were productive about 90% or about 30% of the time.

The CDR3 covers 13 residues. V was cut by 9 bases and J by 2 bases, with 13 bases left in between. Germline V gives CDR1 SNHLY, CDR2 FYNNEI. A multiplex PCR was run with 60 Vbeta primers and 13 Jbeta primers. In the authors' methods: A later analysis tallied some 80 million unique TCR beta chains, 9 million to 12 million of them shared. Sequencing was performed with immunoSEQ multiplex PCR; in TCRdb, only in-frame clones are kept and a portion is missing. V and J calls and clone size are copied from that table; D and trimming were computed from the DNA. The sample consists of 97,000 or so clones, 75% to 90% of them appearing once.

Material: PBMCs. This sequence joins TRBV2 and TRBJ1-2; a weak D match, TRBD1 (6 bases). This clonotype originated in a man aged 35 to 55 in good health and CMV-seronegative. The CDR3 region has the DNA TGTGCCAGAGATAAGGGGGAGAACTATGGCTACACCTTC. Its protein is CARDKGENYGYTF.